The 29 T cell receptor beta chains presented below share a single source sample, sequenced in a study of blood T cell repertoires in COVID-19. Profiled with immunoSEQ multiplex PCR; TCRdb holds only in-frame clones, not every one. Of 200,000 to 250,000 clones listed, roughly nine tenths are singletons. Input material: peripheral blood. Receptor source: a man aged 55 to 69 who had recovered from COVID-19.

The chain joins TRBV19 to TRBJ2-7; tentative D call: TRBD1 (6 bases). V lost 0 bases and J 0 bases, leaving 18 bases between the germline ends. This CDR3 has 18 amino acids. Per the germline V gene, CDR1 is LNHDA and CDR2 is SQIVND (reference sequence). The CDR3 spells CASSIDLTWDTHSYEQYF. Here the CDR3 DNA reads TGTGCCAGTAGTATAGATCTAACCTGGGACACCCACTCCTACGAGCAGTACTTC.

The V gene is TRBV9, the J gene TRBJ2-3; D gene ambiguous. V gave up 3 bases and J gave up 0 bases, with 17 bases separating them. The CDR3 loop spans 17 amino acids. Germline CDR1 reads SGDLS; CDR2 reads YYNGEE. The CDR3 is CASSDGSAEPSTDTQYF. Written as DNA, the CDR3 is TGTGCCAGCAGCGATGGGTCGGCGGAACCTAGCACAGATACGCAGTATTTT. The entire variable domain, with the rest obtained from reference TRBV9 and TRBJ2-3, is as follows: DSGVTQTPKHLITATGQRVTLRCSPRSGDLSVYWYQQSLDQGLQFLIQYYNGEERAKGNILERFSAQQFPDLHSELNLSSLELGDSALYFCASSDGSAEPSTDTQYFGPGTRLTVL.

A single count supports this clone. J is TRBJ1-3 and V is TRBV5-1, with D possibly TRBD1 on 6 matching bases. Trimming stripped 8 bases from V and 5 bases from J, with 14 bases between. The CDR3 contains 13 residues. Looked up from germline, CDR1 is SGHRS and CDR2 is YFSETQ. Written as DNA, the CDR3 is TGCGCCAGAACAGGGTTGACCAGAAACACCATATATTTT. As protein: CARTGLTRNTIYF.

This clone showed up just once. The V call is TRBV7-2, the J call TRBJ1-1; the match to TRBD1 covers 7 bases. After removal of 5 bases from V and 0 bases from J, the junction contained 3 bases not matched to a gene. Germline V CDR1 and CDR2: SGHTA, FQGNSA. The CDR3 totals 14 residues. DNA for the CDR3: TGTGCCAGCAGCAGCCAGGGGGTGAACACTGAAGCTTTCTTT. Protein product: CASSSQGVNTEAFF.

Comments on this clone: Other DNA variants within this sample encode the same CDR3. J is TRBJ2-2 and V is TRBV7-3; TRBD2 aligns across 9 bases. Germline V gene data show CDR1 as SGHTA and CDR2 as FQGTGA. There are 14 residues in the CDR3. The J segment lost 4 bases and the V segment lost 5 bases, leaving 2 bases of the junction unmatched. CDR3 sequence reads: CASSLSGSTGELFF. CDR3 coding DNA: TGTGCCAGCAGCCTTAGCGGGAGCACCGGGGAGCTGTTTTTT.

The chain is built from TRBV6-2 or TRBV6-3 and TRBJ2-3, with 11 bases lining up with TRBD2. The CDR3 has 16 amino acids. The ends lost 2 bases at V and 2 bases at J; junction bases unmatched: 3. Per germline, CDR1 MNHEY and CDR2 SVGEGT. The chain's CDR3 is CASSYGTSGPTDTQYF. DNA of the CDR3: TGTGCCAGCAGTTACGGGACTAGCGGACCCACAGATACGCAGTATTTT.

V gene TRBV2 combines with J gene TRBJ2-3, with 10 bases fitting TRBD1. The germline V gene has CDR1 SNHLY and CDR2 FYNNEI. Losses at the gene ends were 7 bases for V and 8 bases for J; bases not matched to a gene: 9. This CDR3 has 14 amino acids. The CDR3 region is CASNLGQGVGTQYF. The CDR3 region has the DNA TGTGCCAGCAACCTTGGACAGGGGGTCGGTACGCAGTATTTT.

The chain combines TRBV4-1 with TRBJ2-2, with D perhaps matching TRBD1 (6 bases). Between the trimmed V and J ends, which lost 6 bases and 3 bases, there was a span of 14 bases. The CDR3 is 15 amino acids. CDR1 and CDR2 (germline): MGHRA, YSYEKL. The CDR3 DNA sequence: TGCGCCAGCAGTCCCGGGACACCACACACCGGGGAGCTGTTTTTT. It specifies CASSPGTPHTGELFF.

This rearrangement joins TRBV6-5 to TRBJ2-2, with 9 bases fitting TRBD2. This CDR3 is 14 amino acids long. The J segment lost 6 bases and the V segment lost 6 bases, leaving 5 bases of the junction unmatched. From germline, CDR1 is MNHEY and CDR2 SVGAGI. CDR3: CASSLLAGSGELFF. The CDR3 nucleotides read TGTGCCAGCAGCCTACTAGCGGGCTCCGGGGAGCTGTTTTTT.

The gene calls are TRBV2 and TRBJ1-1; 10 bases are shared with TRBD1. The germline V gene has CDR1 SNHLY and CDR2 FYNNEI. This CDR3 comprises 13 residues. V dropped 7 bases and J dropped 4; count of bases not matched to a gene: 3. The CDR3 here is CASTRTGGTEAFF. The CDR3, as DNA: TGTGCCAGCACCCGGACAGGGGGCACTGAAGCTTTCTTT.

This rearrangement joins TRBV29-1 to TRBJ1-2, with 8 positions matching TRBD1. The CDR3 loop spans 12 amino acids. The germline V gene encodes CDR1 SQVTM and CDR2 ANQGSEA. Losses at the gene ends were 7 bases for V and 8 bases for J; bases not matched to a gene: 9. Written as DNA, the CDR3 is TGCAGCGCCCAGGGGGCATGGCTAGGCTACACCTTC. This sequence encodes CSAQGAWLGYTF.

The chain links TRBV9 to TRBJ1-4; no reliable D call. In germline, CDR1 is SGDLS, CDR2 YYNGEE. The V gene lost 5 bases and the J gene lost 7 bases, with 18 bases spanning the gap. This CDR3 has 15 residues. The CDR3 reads CASSPREGSGEKLFF. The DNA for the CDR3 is TGTGCCAGCAGTCCCCGAGAGGGAAGTGGTGAAAAACTGTTTTTT.

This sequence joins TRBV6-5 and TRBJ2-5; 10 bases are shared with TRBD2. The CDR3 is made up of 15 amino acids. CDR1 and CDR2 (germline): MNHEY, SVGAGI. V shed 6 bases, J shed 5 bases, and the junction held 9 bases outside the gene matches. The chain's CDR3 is CASRPTSGMWETQYF. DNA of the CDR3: TGTGCCAGCAGGCCCACTAGCGGGATGTGGGAGACCCAGTACTTC.

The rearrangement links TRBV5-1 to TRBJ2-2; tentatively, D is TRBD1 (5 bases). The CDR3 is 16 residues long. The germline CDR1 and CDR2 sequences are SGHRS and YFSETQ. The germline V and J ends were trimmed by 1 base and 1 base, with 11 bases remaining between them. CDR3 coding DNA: TGCGCCAGCAGCTTGACAGGAAAATTGAACACCGGGGAGCTGTTTTTT. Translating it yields CASSLTGKLNTGELFF.

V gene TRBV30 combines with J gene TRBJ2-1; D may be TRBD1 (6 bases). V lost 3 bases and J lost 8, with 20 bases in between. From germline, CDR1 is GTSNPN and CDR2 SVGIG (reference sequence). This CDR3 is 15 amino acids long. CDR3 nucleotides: TGTGCCTGGAGGACCCCGGGACACCTGACAGATGAGCAGTTCTTC. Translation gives CAWRTPGHLTDEQFF.

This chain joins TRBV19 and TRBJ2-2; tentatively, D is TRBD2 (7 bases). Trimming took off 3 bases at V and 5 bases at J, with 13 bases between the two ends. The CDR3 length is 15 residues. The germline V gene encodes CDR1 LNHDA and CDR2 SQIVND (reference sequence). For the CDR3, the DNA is TGTGCCAGTAGTATGACGGGGGGCGGGACCGGGGAGCTGTTTTTT. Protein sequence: CASSMTGGGTGELFF.

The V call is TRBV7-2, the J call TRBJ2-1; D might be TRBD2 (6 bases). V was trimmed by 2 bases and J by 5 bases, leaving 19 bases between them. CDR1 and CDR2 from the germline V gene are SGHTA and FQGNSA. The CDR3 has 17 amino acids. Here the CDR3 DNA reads TGTGCCAGCAGCTTACTTTCTAGCGTAGCCTGGGACAATGAGCAGTTCTTC. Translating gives CASSLLSSVAWDNEQFF.

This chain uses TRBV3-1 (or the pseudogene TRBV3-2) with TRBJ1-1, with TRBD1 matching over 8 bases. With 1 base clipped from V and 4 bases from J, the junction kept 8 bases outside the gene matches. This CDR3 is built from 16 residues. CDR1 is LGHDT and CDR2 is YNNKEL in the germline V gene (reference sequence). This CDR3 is CASSQGGQGRGTEAFF. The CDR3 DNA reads TGTGCCAGCAGCCAAGGAGGACAGGGTCGAGGCACTGAAGCTTTCTTT.

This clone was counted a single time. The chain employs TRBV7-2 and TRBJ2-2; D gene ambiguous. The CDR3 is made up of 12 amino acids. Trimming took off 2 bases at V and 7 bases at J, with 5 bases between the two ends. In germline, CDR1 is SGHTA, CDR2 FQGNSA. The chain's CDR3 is CASSLLVGELFF. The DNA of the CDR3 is TGTGCCAGCAGCTTATTAGTCGGGGAGCTGTTTTTT. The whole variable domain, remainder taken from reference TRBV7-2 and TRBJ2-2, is GAGVSQSPSNKVTEKGKDVELRCDPISGHTALYWYRQSLGQGLEFLIYFQGNSAPDKSGLPSDRFSAERTGGSVSTLTIQRTQQEDSAVYLCASSLLVGELFFGEGSRLTVL.

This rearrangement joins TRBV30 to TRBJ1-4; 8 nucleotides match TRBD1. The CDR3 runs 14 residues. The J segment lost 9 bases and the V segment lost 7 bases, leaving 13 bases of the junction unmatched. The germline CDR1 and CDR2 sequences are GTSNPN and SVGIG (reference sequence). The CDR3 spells CASASPDRVQKLFF. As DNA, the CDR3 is TGTGCCTCGGCTTCCCCGGACAGGGTCCAAAAACTGTTTTTT.

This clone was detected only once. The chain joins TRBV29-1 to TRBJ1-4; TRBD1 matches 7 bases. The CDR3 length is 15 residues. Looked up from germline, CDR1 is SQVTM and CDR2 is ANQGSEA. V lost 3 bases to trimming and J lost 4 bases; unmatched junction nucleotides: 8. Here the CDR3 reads CSVDGRGQNNEKLFF. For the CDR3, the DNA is TGCAGCGTTGACGGGAGGGGGCAGAATAATGAAAAACTGTTTTTT.

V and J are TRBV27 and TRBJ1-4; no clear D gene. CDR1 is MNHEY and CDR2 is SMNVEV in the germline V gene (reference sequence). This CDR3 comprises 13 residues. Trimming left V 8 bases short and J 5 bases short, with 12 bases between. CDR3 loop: CASARVPNEKLFF. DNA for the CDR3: TGTGCCAGCGCCCGCGTCCCCAATGAAAAACTGTTTTTT.

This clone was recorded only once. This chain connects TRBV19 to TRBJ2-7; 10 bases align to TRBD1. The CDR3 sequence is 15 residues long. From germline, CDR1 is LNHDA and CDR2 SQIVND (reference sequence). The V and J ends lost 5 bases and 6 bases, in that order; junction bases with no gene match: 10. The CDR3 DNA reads TGTGCCAGTAGTCCCAGGACAGGGGGACAGTTCGAGCAGTACTTC. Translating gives CASSPRTGGQFEQYF. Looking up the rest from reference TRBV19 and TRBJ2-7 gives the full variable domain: DGGITQSPKYLFRKEGQNVTLSCEQNLNHDAMYWYRQDPGQGLRLIYYSQIVNDFQKGDIAEGYSVSREKKESFPLTVTSAQKNPTAFYLCASSPRTGGQFEQYFGPGTRLTVT.

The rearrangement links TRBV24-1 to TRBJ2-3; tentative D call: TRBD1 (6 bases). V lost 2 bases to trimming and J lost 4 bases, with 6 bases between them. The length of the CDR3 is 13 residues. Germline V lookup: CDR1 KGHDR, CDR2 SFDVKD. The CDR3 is CATSDYRADTQYF. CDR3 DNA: TGTGCCACCAGTGATTACAGGGCAGATACGCAGTATTTT.

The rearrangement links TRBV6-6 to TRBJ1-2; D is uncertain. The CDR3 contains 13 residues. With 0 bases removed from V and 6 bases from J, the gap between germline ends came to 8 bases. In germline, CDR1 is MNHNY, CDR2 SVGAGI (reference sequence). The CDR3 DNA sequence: TGTGCCAGCAGTTACTCGGGCGCAAATGGCTACACCTTC. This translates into CASSYSGANGYTF.

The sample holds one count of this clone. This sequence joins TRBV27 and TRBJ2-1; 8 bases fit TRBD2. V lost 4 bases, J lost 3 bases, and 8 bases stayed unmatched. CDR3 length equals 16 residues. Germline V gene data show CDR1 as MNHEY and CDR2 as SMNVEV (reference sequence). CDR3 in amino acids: CASSSPGLGSYNEQFF. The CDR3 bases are TGTGCCAGCAGTTCCCCGGGACTAGGAAGCTACAATGAGCAGTTCTTC.

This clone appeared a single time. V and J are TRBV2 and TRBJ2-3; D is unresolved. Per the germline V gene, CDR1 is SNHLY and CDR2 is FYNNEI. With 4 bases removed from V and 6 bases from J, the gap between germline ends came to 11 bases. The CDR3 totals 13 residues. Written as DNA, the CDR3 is TGTGCCAGCAGTGCCCGAACCCGGGATACGCAGTATTTT. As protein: CASSARTRDTQYF.

CDR3 bases: TGCGCCAGCAGCCATGGACAGGGGTACACTGAAGCTTTCTTT. As protein: CASSHGQGYTEAFF. The chain combines TRBV4-3 with TRBJ1-1; TRBD1 agrees at 9 bases. V trimming: 3 bases; J trimming: 3 bases; junction bases outside the gene matches: 2. Looked up from germline, CDR1 is LGHNA and CDR2 is YSLEER. The CDR3 is 14 residues long.

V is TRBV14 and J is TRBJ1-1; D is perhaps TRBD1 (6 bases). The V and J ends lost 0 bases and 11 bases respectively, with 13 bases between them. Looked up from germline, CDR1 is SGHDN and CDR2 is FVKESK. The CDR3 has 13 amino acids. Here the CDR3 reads CASSQDLQGNAFF. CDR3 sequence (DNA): TGTGCCAGCAGCCAAGATCTCCAGGGGAACGCTTTCTTT.